This paragraph covers one T cell receptor (beta chain) sequence. The antigen is undetermined. The record originates from a study of T cell repertoires in cytomegalovirus infection. Study as a whole: From public TCR beta signatures came an indication of both CMV infection and matching HLA type.

The V gene lost 4 bases and the J gene lost 7 bases, with 11 bases spanning the gap. CDR3 length: 12 residues. CDR1 is SQVTM, CDR2 ANQGSEA, per germline. Study results and caveats: HLA-C-restricted CMV clonotypes gave the most frequent clonotype in two of eight donors. The cumulative frequency of public TCR beta families distinguished individuals who carried CMV together with the relevant HLA.

TCRdb reprocessed the reads with MiXCR, giving one entry per CDR3 protein. The profile shows about 140,000 distinct CDR3 sequences, 6.5% of them singletons. This receptor was obtained from a human donor in good health (CMV status not recorded). Some clones in this sample may be carry-over from other donors' samples. This chain uses TRBV29-1 with TRBJ1-5; D perhaps matches TRBD1 (5 bases). Sequencing was done on a sample of PBMCs. In nucleotides, the CDR3 is TGCAGCGTTGGGGGGAGAGAACAGCCCCAGCATTTT. It translates to CSVGGREQPQHF.